This T cell receptor (beta chain) derives from a study of response to subunit inactivated influenza vaccine. In TCRdb, the RT-PCR reads were re-called with MiXCR into one record per CDR3 protein. This table holds about 780,000 distinct CDR3 sequences, approximately 18% found once. Overall study results and limits: After each seasonal influenza vaccination, few new T cells are recruited, the authors suggested.

Germline CDR1 is SEHNR and CDR2 is FQNEAQ (reference sequence). The CDR3 consists of 13 residues. V shed 5 bases and J shed 8 bases, with 13 bases lying between them. A few counts support this clonotype. Its cognate antigen is unknown. This receptor was taken from a man over 45 who received an inactivated influenza vaccine. V is TRBV7-9 and J is TRBJ2-1; D is possibly TRBD2 (6 bases). The material sequenced was PBMCs from blood, taken 5 days after vaccination. The CDR3 protein is CASSPAPGDEQFF. CDR3 nucleotides: TGTGCCAGCAGCCCAGCTCCGGGGGATGAGCAGTTCTTC.